Listed below are T cell receptor beta chains from one sample, sequenced in a study of T-cell reconstitution after alpha-beta-depleted transplantation in children. TCRdb redid the calling of the PCR reads with MiXCR, one entry per CDR3 protein. The data show about 470,000 distinct CDR3 sequences, with around two fifths seen just once and roughly a quarter held by the top ten. The material was PBMCs, obtained before TCRalphabeta/CD19-depleted stem cell transplant. The source of these receptors is a girl aged 2-10 years with aplastic anemia, due to receive a stem cell transplant. The CDR3 runs from the conserved cysteine through the conserved F or W. The order of the fields is V gene, clone size, D gene, J gene, CDR3 DNA, CDR3 protein. D genes are given only for firm matches. Size tells how often a clone was seen (once, few, many) or the class of an expanded clone, and some rows leave it out.

v_call: TRBV20-1; clone_size: .; d_call: .; j_call: TRBJ1-1; cdr3_nt: TGCAGTGTTCGGGGAGGGGTAACTGAAGCTTTCTTT; cdr3_aa: CSVRGGVTEAFF
v_call: TRBV29-1; clone_size: few; d_call: TRBD1; j_call: TRBJ2-7; cdr3_nt: TGCAGCGCCAGGACAGGGATTTCCTACGAGCAGTACTTC; cdr3_aa: CSARTGISYEQYF
v_call: TRBV11-3; clone_size: .; d_call: TRBD1; j_call: TRBJ2-3; cdr3_nt: TGTGCCAGCAGCCCCGCCGGGACAGGGAACACAGATACGCAGTATTTT; cdr3_aa: CASSPAGTGNTDTQYF
v_call: TRBV15; clone_size: .; d_call: .; j_call: TRBJ2-1; cdr3_nt: TGTGCCACCAGCAGAGATTGGGGGCGAAACAATGAGCAGTTCTTC; cdr3_aa: CATSRDWGRNNEQFF
v_call: TRBV7-7; clone_size: .; d_call: TRBD2; j_call: TRBJ2-3; cdr3_nt: TGTGCCAGCAGCACCGGACTAGCGGACACAGATACGCAGTATTTT; cdr3_aa: CASSTGLADTDTQYF
v_call: TRBV24-1; clone_size: .; d_call: TRBD2; j_call: TRBJ2-1; cdr3_nt: TGTGCCACCAGTGACCCCAGCGGGAGGGCCACCTACAATGAGCAGTTCTTC; cdr3_aa: CATSDPSGRATYNEQFF
v_call: TRBV5-1; clone_size: many; d_call: .; j_call: TRBJ2-5; cdr3_nt: TGTGCCAGCAGTTTGGAAGGCGGAGGGGAGACCCAGTACTTC; cdr3_aa: CASSLEGGGETQYF
v_call: TRBV20-1; clone_size: .; d_call: .; j_call: TRBJ1-6; cdr3_nt: TGCAGTGCCCCCGCCGGGTTGGGGTTTTCGCCCCTCCACTTT; cdr3_aa: CSAPAGLGFSPLHF
v_call: TRBV20-1; clone_size: once; d_call: TRBD1; j_call: TRBJ1-5; cdr3_nt: TGCAGTGCTAGTCACAGGGGGACGTATAGCAATCATCCCCAGCATTTT; cdr3_aa: CSASHRGTYSNHPQHF
v_call: TRBV4-2; clone_size: many; d_call: .; j_call: TRBJ2-6; cdr3_nt: TGTGCCAGCAGCCAAGGTCCCTCTGGGGCCAACGTCCTGACTTTC; cdr3_aa: CASSQGPSGANVLTF
v_call: TRBV18; clone_size: few; d_call: .; j_call: TRBJ2-7; cdr3_nt: TGTGCCAGCTCCAGGTCGGACTACGAGCAGTACTTC; cdr3_aa: CASSRSDYEQYF
v_call: TRBV6-5; clone_size: few; d_call: .; j_call: TRBJ2-7; cdr3_nt: TGTGCCAGCAGTTACTCGGAGGCATACGAGCAGTACTTC; cdr3_aa: CASSYSEAYEQYF
v_call: TRBV11-1; clone_size: .; d_call: TRBD2; j_call: TRBJ2-3; cdr3_nt: TGTGCCAGCAGCCCTCGAGCGGGGGGGCCCAGTCGCACAGATACGCAGTATTTT; cdr3_aa: CASSPRAGGPSRTDTQYF
v_call: TRBV5-1; clone_size: few; d_call: .; j_call: TRBJ2-5; cdr3_nt: TGCGCCAGCAGCTTAGGCAGCAAAGAGACCCAGTACTTC; cdr3_aa: CASSLGSKETQYF
v_call: TRBV7-9; clone_size: .; d_call: .; j_call: TRBJ2-1; cdr3_nt: TGTGCCAGCAGCTCGAGACAGGGACTGACCCTTTACGAGCAGTTCTTC; cdr3_aa: CASSSRQGLTLYEQFF
v_call: TRBV20-1; clone_size: once; d_call: .; j_call: TRBJ2-2; cdr3_nt: TGCAGTGCCTCTAGGGGAGGGGGAACAGGGGAGCTGTTTTTT; cdr3_aa: CSASRGGGTGELFF
v_call: TRBV6-1; clone_size: .; d_call: .; j_call: TRBJ2-5; cdr3_nt: TGTGCCAGCAGCCACGGACAGCGAGCCGAGACCCAGTACTTC; cdr3_aa: CASSHGQRAETQYF
v_call: TRBV5-6; clone_size: .; d_call: .; j_call: TRBJ2-7; cdr3_nt: TGTGCCAGCAGCTTGCGCAGGGACGTGGATGAGCAGTACTTC; cdr3_aa: CASSLRRDVDEQYF
v_call: TRBV6-2/TRBV6-3; clone_size: few; d_call: .; j_call: TRBJ2-7; cdr3_nt: TGTGCCAGCAGTTACTCGATGGGGCTCGAGCAGTACTTC; cdr3_aa: CASSYSMGLEQYF
v_call: TRBV20-1; clone_size: .; d_call: .; j_call: TRBJ2-7; cdr3_nt: TGCAGTGCTAGCCGCAGGACCTACGAGCAGTACTTC; cdr3_aa: CSASRRTYEQYF
v_call: TRBV20-1; clone_size: .; d_call: .; j_call: TRBJ2-3; cdr3_nt: TGCAGTGCGGCTGGCGACAGCACAGATACGCAGTATTTT; cdr3_aa: CSAAGDSTDTQYF
v_call: TRBV6-1; clone_size: .; d_call: .; j_call: TRBJ2-1; cdr3_nt: TGTGCCAGCATTCCCTCGGGGGGCCATGAGCAGTTCTTC; cdr3_aa: CASIPSGGHEQFF
v_call: TRBV28; clone_size: .; d_call: .; j_call: TRBJ2-6; cdr3_nt: TGTGCCAGCAGTTTATTTGCGACAGGTCATCGTAGCTCTGGGGCCAACGTCCTGACTTTC; cdr3_aa: CASSLFATGHRSSGANVLTF
v_call: TRBV18; clone_size: few; d_call: TRBD1; j_call: TRBJ1-2; cdr3_nt: TGTGCCAGCTCACCAACCCTAACATCAGGGGGCTCTAACTATGGCTACACCTTC; cdr3_aa: CASSPTLTSGGSNYGYTF
v_call: TRBV20-1; clone_size: .; d_call: .; j_call: TRBJ2-1; cdr3_nt: TGCAGTGCTAGCCGGGACATCAATGAGCAGTTCTTC; cdr3_aa: CSASRDINEQFF
v_call: TRBV4-1; clone_size: many; d_call: TRBD2; j_call: TRBJ2-5; cdr3_nt: TGCGCCAGCAGCCAAGCATTACTAGCGGAACAAGAGACCCAGTACTTC; cdr3_aa: CASSQALLAEQETQYF
v_call: TRBV6-4; clone_size: .; d_call: TRBD1; j_call: TRBJ2-1; cdr3_nt: TGTGCCAGCAGCTTAGGGGGCCCAGCTAGCTCCTACAATGAGCAGTTCTTC; cdr3_aa: CASSLGGPASSYNEQFF
v_call: TRBV9; clone_size: few; d_call: .; j_call: TRBJ2-7; cdr3_nt: TGTGCCAGCAGCGGCGGGGTGTCCTACGAGCAGTACTTC; cdr3_aa: CASSGGVSYEQYF
v_call: TRBV5-5; clone_size: .; d_call: TRBD1; j_call: TRBJ2-7; cdr3_nt: TGTGCCAGCAGCTTGAGGTGGGACAGTAACGACGAGCAGTACTTC; cdr3_aa: CASSLRWDSNDEQYF